These T cell receptor beta chains were read from a single sample in a study of cytomegalovirus exposure and HLA in healthy donors. Produced via immunoSEQ multiplex PCR; TCRdb's table is partial and in-frame only. The sample holds roughly 140,000 clones, 70% to 80% seen once. The sequenced sample consisted of PBMCs. The receptor source for this set is a male donor in good health and CMV-seronegative. Each CDR3 is given with its conserved first and last residue. The order of the fields is D gene, V gene, J gene, clone size, CDR3 protein, CDR3 DNA. The D gene is left open where the match is weak. Where a row states a size, it is once, few, many or the class of an expanded clone; other rows omit it.

.	TRBV13	TRBJ1-2	.	CASSLGGAHGGYTF	TGTGCCAGCAGCTTAGGGGGGGCGCACGGTGGCTACACCTTC
.	TRBV6-1	TRBJ1-2	.	CASSRGPNYGYTF	TGTGCCAGCAGCCGAGGGCCAAACTATGGCTACACCTTC
TRBD1	TRBV4-1	TRBJ1-4	.	CASSQVRGQGDEKLFF	TGCGCCAGCAGCCAAGTAAGGGGACAGGGGGATGAAAAACTGTTTTTT
TRBD1	TRBV6-6	TRBJ2-7	.	CASSLGTASYEQYF	TGTGCCAGCAGCCTAGGGACAGCAAGCTACGAGCAGTACTTC
TRBD1	TRBV4-1	TRBJ2-7	.	CASSQVHRGTTYEQYF	TGCGCCAGCAGCCAAGTACACAGGGGGACCACCTACGAGCAGTACTTC
.	TRBV29-1	TRBJ2-7	.	CSVGYGGSSYEQYF	TGCAGCGTTGGGTATGGGGGGAGCTCCTACGAGCAGTACTTC
.	TRBV5-6	TRBJ1-6	.	CASSPGGDSLHF	TGTGCCAGCAGCCCCGGGGGGGATTCCCTCCACTTT
.	TRBV13	TRBJ2-1	once	CASSLSGGGHNEQFF	TGTGCCAGCAGCTTATCGGGAGGGGGCCACAATGAGCAGTTCTTC
TRBD2	TRBV18	TRBJ2-7	.	CASSPGAGNSYEQYF	TGTGCCAGCTCACCGGGAGCGGGGAACTCCTACGAGCAGTACTTC
.	TRBV28	TRBJ1-1	.	CASKLTTGTEAFF	TGTGCCAGCAAACTAACTACGGGCACTGAAGCTTTCTTT
TRBD2	TRBV4-3	TRBJ2-5	few	CASSQDLGLAGNQETQYF	TGCGCCAGCAGCCAAGATCTGGGACTAGCGGGGAACCAAGAGACCCAGTACTTC
.	TRBV4-3	TRBJ1-1	.	CASSQDPGLNTEAFF	TGCGCCAGCAGCCAAGATCCGGGATTGAACACTGAAGCTTTCTTT
.	TRBV4-1	TRBJ2-5	.	CASSSDTDWRGTQYF	TGCGCCAGCAGCTCCGACACGGACTGGCGTGGGACCCAGTACTTC
.	TRBV6-1	TRBJ1-3	.	CASSEGAGNTIYF	TGTGCCAGCAGTGAAGGAGCTGGAAACACCATATATTTT
.	TRBV7-8	TRBJ1-2	.	CASSLPAGYGYTF	TGTGCCAGCAGCTTACCGGCAGGCTATGGCTACACCTTC
.	TRBV6-5	TRBJ1-1	few	CASSYAGRNTEAFF	TGTGCCAGCAGTTACGCAGGGCGGAACACTGAAGCTTTCTTT
.	TRBV19	TRBJ1-1	.	CASSIYENTEAFF	TGTGCCAGTAGTATCTACGAGAACACTGAAGCTTTCTTT
.	TRBV7-9	TRBJ1-4	.	CASSLGAGRTEKLFF	TGTGCCAGCAGCTTAGGTGCAGGGAGGACAGAAAAACTGTTTTTT
TRBD1	TRBV6-5	TRBJ1-1	few	CASSWDRGDTEAFF	TGTGCCAGCAGTTGGGACAGGGGAGACACTGAAGCTTTCTTT
.	TRBV6-5	TRBJ1-1	.	CATHRGALAFF	TGTGCCACCCACCGGGGGGCTTTGGCTTTCTTT
TRBD1	TRBV18	TRBJ1-5	few	CASSPDRGLRPQHF	TGTGCCAGCTCCCCCGACAGGGGTCTCCGGCCCCAGCATTTT
.	TRBV5-1	TRBJ2-7	.	CASSLVGRGEGTDYEQYF	TGCGCCAGCAGCTTGGTGGGCAGGGGGGAAGGGACGGACTACGAGCAGTACTTC
TRBD2	TRBV7-9	TRBJ2-3	few	CASRGLAGVSDTQYF	TGTGCCAGCAGGGGACTAGCGGGGGTCTCAGATACGCAGTATTTT
.	TRBV5-1	TRBJ2-3	.	CATNIGQTTDTQYF	TGCGCCACTAACATCGGACAGACTACCGATACGCAGTATTTT
.	TRBV28	TRBJ2-1	.	CAWTDTAPGNEQFF	TGTGCCTGGACGGACACTGCCCCCGGCAATGAGCAGTTCTTC
.	TRBV9	TRBJ1-6	.	CASSADIPGNGSPLHF	TGTGCCAGCAGCGCCGATATCCCAGGGAACGGTTCACCCCTCCACTTT
TRBD1	TRBV7-9	TRBJ2-7	.	CSSSARQGDAYEQYF	TGTTCCAGCAGCGCCCGACAGGGCGACGCTTACGAGCAGTACTTC
.	TRBV5-1	TRBJ1-1	.	CASSLSVNTEAFF	TGCGCCAGCAGCTTGTCGGTGAACACTGAAGCTTTCTTT
TRBD1	TRBV10-3	TRBJ1-2	.	CAISTGDYGYTF	TGTGCCATCAGTACAGGGGACTATGGCTACACCTTC
.	TRBV28	TRBJ1-1	few	CASSLLGTNNFNTEAFF	TGTGCCAGCAGTTTATTAGGGACAAATAACTTCAACACTGAAGCTTTCTTT
TRBD1	TRBV7-2	TRBJ2-1	.	CASSLVGGSYNEQFF	TGTGCCAGCAGCTTAGTAGGGGGCAGCTACAATGAGCAGTTCTTC
.	TRBV6-5	TRBJ1-2	.	CASSYSKGLGGYTF	TGTGCCAGCAGTTACTCAAAGGGGCTCGGTGGCTACACCTTC
.	TRBV6-6	TRBJ1-3	.	CASSYGGSSGNTIYF	TGTGCCAGCAGTTACGGCGGAAGCTCTGGAAACACCATATATTTT
.	TRBV7-2	TRBJ1-3	.	CASSFLQSSSGNTIYF	TGTGCCAGCAGCTTCCTGCAGTCTTCCTCTGGAAACACCATATATTTT
TRBD2	TRBV7-2	TRBJ2-7	.	CASSFRTGGQYF	TGTGCCAGCAGCTTTCGTACGGGGGGGCAGTACTTC
.	TRBV7-2	TRBJ1-1	.	CASSPGGALNTEAFF	TGTGCCAGCAGCCCCGGCGGGGCCTTGAACACTGAAGCTTTCTTT
.	TRBV6-6	TRBJ2-3	.	CASSYLSSTDTQYF	TGTGCCAGCAGTTACCTTTCTAGCACAGATACGCAGTATTTT
.	TRBV7-9	TRBJ2-7	.	CASSLVSLSYEQYF	TGTGCCAGCAGCTTAGTGTCTCTCTCCTACGAGCAGTACTTC
TRBD2	TRBV7-2	TRBJ2-2	.	CASSSRLAGGNTGELFF	TGTGCCAGCAGCTCACGACTAGCGGGGGGGAACACCGGGGAGCTGTTTTTT
TRBD1	TRBV19	TRBJ1-4	.	CASSRQGRREKLFF	TGTGCCAGTAGTCGACAGGGTCGGCGTGAAAAACTGTTTTTT
.	TRBV7-2	TRBJ2-1	once	CASSGRRLNEQFF	TGTGCCAGCAGCGGGAGAAGGCTCAATGAGCAGTTCTTC
.	TRBV5-6	TRBJ1-1	.	CASSLVVGGRQNTEAFF	TGTGCCAGCAGCTTGGTAGTAGGGGGACGGCAGAACACTGAAGCTTTCTTT
TRBD1	TRBV7-2	TRBJ1-2	.	CASSRSTGINYGYTF	TGTGCCAGCAGCCGATCGACAGGGATTAACTATGGCTACACCTTC
.	TRBV5-8	TRBJ1-5	.	CASSLQTGPQHF	TGTGCCAGCAGCCTTCAGACGGGTCCCCAGCATTTT
.	TRBV20-1	TRBJ2-3	.	CSARSADTQYF	TGCAGTGCTAGGAGTGCAGATACGCAGTATTTT
.	TRBV29-1	TRBJ1-5	.	CSVDQGTNQPQHF	TGCAGCGTTGATCAGGGGACAAATCAGCCCCAGCATTTT
.	TRBV2	TRBJ2-3	.	CASSGPQGTTDPQYF	TGTGCCAGCAGTGGACCCCAGGGGACGACAGATCCGCAGTATTTT
TRBD1	TRBV6-6	TRBJ2-1	.	CASSSSGTGLNEQFF	TGTGCCAGCAGTTCATCAGGGACAGGATTGAATGAGCAGTTCTTC
.	TRBV7-8	TRBJ2-7	.	CASGSSDSSYEQYF	TGTGCCAGCGGATCCTCGGACAGCTCCTACGAGCAGTACTTC
.	TRBV2	TRBJ1-1	once	CASSESAANTEAFF	TGTGCCAGCAGTGAATCGGCGGCGAACACTGAAGCTTTCTTT
TRBD1	TRBV5-1	TRBJ1-1	few	CASRHRSLPTGQGPPRTEAFF	TGCGCCAGCAGACATCGTAGCCTCCCTACGGGACAGGGGCCCCCCCGCACTGAAGCTTTCTTT
.	TRBV28	TRBJ1-6	.	CASTNRQVNSPLHF	TGTGCCAGCACAAATCGGCAGGTTAATTCACCCCTCCACTTT
TRBD1	TRBV7-2	TRBJ1-1	.	CASSLRQGNTEAFF	TGTGCCAGCAGCTTACGACAGGGAAACACTGAAGCTTTCTTT